This paragraph covers one TCR beta chain sequence. Trimming at V came to 0 bases and at J to 1 base, leaving 1 base not matched to a gene. Per the germline V gene, CDR1 is MGHRA and CDR2 is YSYEKL. The CDR3 has 18 residues. This entry belongs to a study of OX40 agonist ivuxolimab in advanced cancers. TCRdb's table, derived via immunoSEQ multiplex PCR, lists solely in-frame clones and lacks some. This repertoire shows tens of thousands of clones, 70% to 85% found once; its top ten account for about 13%. The sample consisted of CD4+ or CD8+ T cells sorted from blood, taken in a trial of the OX40 agonist ivuxolimab. This TCR was recovered from an adult with an advanced solid tumor such as melanoma, head and neck, liver or kidney cancer. The chain is built from TRBV4-1 and TRBJ2-6; 12 positions match TRBD1. The CDR3 region is CASSQEGQGASGANVLTF. CDR3 nucleotide sequence: TGCGCCAGCAGCCAAGAGGGACAGGGGGCGTCTGGGGCCAACGTCCTGACTTTC.